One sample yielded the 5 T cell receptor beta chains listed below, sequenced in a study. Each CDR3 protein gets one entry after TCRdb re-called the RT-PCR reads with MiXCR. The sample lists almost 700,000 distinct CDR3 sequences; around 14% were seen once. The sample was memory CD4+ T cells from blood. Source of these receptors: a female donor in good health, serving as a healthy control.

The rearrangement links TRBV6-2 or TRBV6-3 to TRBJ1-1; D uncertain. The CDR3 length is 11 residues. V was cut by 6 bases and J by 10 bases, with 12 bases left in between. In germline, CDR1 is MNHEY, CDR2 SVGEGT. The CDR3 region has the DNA TGTGCCAGCAGCCGCGGTTTAGGAGCTTTCTTT. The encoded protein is CASSRGLGAFF.

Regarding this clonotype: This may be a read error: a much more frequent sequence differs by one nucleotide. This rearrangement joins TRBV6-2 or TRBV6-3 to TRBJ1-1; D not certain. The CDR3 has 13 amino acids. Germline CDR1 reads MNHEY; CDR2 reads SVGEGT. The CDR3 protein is CASSYIVNTEALF. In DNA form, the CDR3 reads TGTGCCAGCAGTTACATCGTGAACACTGAAGCTTTATTT.

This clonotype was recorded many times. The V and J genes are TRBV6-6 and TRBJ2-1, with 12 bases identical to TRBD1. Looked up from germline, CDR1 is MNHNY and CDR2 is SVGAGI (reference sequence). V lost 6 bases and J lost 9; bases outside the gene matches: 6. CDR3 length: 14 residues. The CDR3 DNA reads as TGTGCCAGCAGCACGGGACAGGGGGCGTTTGAGCAGTTCTTC. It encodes CASSTGQGAFEQFF.

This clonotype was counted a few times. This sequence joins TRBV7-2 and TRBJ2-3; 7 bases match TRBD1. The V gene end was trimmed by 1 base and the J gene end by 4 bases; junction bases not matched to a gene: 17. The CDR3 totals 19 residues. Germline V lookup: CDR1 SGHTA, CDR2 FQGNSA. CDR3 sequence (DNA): TGTGCCAGCAGCTTAGGGTGGGTTAGTAGGGGGCCTCTTGCAGATACGCAGTATTTT. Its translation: CASSLGWVSRGPLADTQYF.

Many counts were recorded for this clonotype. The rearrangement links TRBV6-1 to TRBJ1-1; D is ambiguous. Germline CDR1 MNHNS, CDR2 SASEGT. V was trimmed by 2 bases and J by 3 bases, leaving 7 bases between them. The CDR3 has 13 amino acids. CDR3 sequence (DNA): TGTGCCAGCAGTGAATGGGCATACACTGAAGCTTTCTTT. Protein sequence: CASSEWAYTEAFF.